This is a list of T cell receptor beta chains from one sample in a study of blood T cell repertoires in COVID-19. Generated by immunoSEQ multiplex PCR, the TCRdb table keeps only in-frame clones and is missing some. The sample lists some 460,000 clones, roughly 90% occurring once. What was sequenced was peripheral blood. These receptors originate from a woman in her 30s with acute or convalescent COVID-19. Each CDR3 is given with its conserved first and last residue. Rows may omit the clone size; those that give it use once, few, many or a size class.

TRBV19,TRBJ2-3,NA,CASTQSDRVADTQYF
TRBV28,TRBJ1-6,NA,CVSSFDAGTGNSPLHF
TRBV2,TRBJ2-5,few,CASSVRGSNRGYRETQYF
TRBV20-1,TRBJ2-3,NA,CSAIRVDTQYF
TRBV11-2,TRBJ2-7,NA,CASSLGGISYEQYF
TRBV19,TRBJ2-7,once,CASSMSGDEYYEQYF
TRBV28,TRBJ1-1,NA,CASPPPQGRGAEAFF
TRBV5-8,TRBJ2-1,NA,CASTPSFSGGSEQFF
TRBV3-1/TRBV3-2,TRBJ1-2,NA,CASRGAPYSYTF
TRBV5-6,TRBJ2-7,NA,CASSWTGSYEQYF
TRBV14,TRBJ1-2,NA,CASSLTGYYGYTF
TRBV7-9,TRBJ1-4,NA,CASSSFTTLTGEKLFF
TRBV21-1,TRBJ2-7,NA,CASSKALWPGESDEQYF
TRBV29-1,TRBJ2-1,NA,CSVLLWGGQVWANEQFF
TRBV5-6,TRBJ1-6,NA,CASSLGTGFTLHF
TRBV6-6,TRBJ1-1,NA,CASSLGQGNTEAFF
TRBV11-2,TRBJ2-3,NA,CASSLRLAATTDTQYF
TRBV24-1,TRBJ1-3,NA,CATSDPRRGSNTIYF